A single sample is the source of the 5 T cell receptor beta chains below, sequenced in a study of T cells in Graves' hyperthyroidism and ophthalmopathy. Authors of the study amplified TCR beta CDR3 regions from RNA transcripts. An initial round of RT-PCR targeting the TCR CDR3 relied on the HTBI primer set. TCRdb reprocessed the multiplex PCR reads via MiXCR and lists one record per CDR3 protein. Altogether approximately 520,000 distinct CDR3 sequences are present, about a fifth being singletons, with the ten largest covering about 30%. The specimen was blood. Receptor source: a man between 18 and 29 years old with Graves' hyperthyroidism.

This clonotype was recorded at least ten times. V gene TRBV9 combines with J gene TRBJ2-5; D may be TRBD1 or TRBD2 (5 bases each). Germline values: CDR1 SGDLS, CDR2 YYNGEE. Between the trimmed V and J ends, which lost 0 bases and 5 bases, there was a span of 8 bases. The CDR3 runs 13 residues. The CDR3 here is CASSVEWGETQYF. DNA of the CDR3: TGTGCCAGCAGCGTAGAATGGGGGGAGACCCAGTACTTC.

This clonotype came up many times. The chain recombines TRBV25-1 with TRBJ2-5, with unresolved D. Deletions cut 4 bases from V and 3 bases from J, with 6 bases between. This CDR3 has 12 amino acids. Germline-derived CDR1 and CDR2 are MGHDK and SYGVNS. CDR3 region: CASSAPKETQYF. The DNA of the CDR3 is TGTGCCAGCAGTGCCCCGAAAGAGACCCAGTACTTC.

This clonotype was recorded at least ten times. The genes are TRBV12-3 or TRBV12-4 and TRBJ1-1, with no clear D. V was clipped by 8 bases and J by 3 bases, with 13 bases between them. The length of the CDR3 is 13 residues. CDR3 sequence: CASGKWGYTEAFF. The DNA for the CDR3 is TGTGCCAGCGGGAAATGGGGTTACACTGAAGCTTTCTTT.

This clonotype was observed a few times. CDR3 amino acids: CASSPSTGGYDYGYTF. CDR3 nucleotide sequence: TGTGCCAGCAGCCCATCGACAGGGGGCTACGACTATGGCTACACCTTC. The J gene is TRBJ1-2, the V gene TRBV11-1, with 10 bases fitting TRBD1. The CDR3 covers 16 residues. The V segment lost 5 bases and the J segment 3 bases; nucleotides outside the gene matches: 9. The germline V gene has CDR1 SGHAT and CDR2 FQDESV (reference sequence).

This clonotype has a count of ten or more. This sequence joins TRBV6-2 or TRBV6-3 and TRBJ1-2; maybe TRBD1 (5 bases). This CDR3 has 12 residues. Germline V gene lookup returns CDR1 MNHEY and CDR2 SVGEGT. Trimming stripped 6 bases from V and 6 bases from J, with 11 bases between. For the CDR3, the DNA is TGTGCCAGCAGCTCGGGGGGACATGGCTACACCTTC. Translated: CASSSGGHGYTF.